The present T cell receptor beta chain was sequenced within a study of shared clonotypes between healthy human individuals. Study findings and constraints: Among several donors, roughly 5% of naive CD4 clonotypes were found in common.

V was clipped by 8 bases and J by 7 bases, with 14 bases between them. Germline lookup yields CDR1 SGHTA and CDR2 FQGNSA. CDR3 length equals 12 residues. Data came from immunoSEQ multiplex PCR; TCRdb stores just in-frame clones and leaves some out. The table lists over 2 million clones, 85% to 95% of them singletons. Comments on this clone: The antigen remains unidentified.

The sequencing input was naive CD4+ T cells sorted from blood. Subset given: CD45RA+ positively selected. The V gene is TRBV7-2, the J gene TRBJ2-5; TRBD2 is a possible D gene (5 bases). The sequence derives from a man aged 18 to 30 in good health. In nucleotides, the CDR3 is TGTGCCAGCTCCGGAGGCGGAGGGACCCAGTACTTC. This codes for CASSGGGGTQYF.